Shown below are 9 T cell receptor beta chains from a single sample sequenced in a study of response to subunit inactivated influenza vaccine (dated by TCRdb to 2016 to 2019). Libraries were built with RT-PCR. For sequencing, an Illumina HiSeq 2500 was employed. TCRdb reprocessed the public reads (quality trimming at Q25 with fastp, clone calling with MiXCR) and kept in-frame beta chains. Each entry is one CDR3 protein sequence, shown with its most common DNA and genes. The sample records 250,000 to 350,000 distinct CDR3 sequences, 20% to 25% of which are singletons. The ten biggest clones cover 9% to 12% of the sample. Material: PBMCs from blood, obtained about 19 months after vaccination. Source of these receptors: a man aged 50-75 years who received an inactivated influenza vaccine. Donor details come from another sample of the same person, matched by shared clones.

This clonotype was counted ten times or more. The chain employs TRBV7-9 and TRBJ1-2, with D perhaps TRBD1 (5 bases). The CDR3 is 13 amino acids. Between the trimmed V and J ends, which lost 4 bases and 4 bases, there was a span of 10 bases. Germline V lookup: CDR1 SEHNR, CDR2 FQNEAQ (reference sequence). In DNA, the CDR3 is TGTGCCAGCAGCTCATCAGGGAGCTATGGCTACACCTTC. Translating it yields CASSSSGSYGYTF.

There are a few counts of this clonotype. CDR3: CASSPAPEYEQYF. In DNA form, the CDR3 reads TGTGCCAGCAGCCCGGCCCCAGAGTACGAGCAGTACTTC. V is TRBV7-9 and J is TRBJ2-7; D gene ambiguous. The CDR3 runs to 13 residues. Trimming removed 5 bases at V and 4 bases at J, with 12 bases between. Germline V gives CDR1 SEHNR, CDR2 FQNEAQ (reference sequence).

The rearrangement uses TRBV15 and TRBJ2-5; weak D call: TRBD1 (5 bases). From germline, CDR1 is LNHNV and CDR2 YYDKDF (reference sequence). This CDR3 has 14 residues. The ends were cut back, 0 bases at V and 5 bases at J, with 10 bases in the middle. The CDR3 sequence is CATSRDRVRETQYF. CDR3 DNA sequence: TGTGCCACCAGCAGAGACAGGGTCCGGGAGACCCAGTACTTC.

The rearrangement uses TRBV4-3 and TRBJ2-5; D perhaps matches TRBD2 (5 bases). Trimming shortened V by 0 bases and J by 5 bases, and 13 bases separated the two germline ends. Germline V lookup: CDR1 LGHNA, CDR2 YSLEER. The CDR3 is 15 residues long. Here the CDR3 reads CASSQDRAGFETQYF. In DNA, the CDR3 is TGCGCCAGCAGCCAAGATCGTGCGGGTTTCGAGACCCAGTACTTC.

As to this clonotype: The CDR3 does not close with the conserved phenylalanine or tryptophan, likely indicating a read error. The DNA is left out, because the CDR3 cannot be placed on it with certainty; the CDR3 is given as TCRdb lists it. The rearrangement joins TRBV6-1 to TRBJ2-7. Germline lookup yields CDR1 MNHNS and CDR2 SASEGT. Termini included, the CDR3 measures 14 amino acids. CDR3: CASTHEVSSYEQYL.

The CDR3 region is CASIRGDGRTGQYF. The DNA of the CDR3 is TGTGCCAGCATCCGGGGGGACGGACGCACAGGGCAGTACTTC. The chain is built from TRBV12-3 or TRBV12-4 and TRBJ2-7; 7 nucleotides match TRBD2. The ends lost 7 bases at V and 9 bases at J; junction bases unmatched: 15. This CDR3 comprises 14 residues.

The CDR3 region has the DNA TGCAGCGTTCTGGGGACTAGCACAGACAATGAGCAGTTCTTC. Residues: CSVLGTSTDNEQFF. The chain combines TRBV29-1 with TRBJ2-1; TRBD2 matches 9 bases. This CDR3 is 14 amino acids long. The V and J ends lost 5 bases and 5 bases, in that order; junction bases with no gene match: 7. Germline V CDR1 and CDR2: SQVTM, ANQGSEA.

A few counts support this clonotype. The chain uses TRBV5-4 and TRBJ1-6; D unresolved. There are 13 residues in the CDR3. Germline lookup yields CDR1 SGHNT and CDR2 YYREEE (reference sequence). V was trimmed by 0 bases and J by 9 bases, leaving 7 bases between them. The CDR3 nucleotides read TGTGCCAGCAGCTTGGCTGGCGGTTCACCCCTCCACTTT. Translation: CASSLAGGSPLHF.

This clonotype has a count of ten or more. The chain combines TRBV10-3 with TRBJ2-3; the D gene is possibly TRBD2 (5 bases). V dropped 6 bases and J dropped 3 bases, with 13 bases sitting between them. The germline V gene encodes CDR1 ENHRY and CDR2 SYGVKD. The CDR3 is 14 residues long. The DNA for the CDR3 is TGTGCCATCAGGGGAGCCATCTCGACAGATACGCAGTATTTT. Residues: CAIRGAISTDTQYF.